This T cell receptor beta chain appears in the sequencing data of a study of long-term antiretroviral therapy in people with HIV. Researchers report immunoSEQ v3.0 was run at survey level. Data came from immunoSEQ multiplex PCR; TCRdb stores just in-frame clones and leaves some out. The table has about 16,000 clones, 85% seen once. The sequenced sample was unsorted PBMCs, obtained 0.5 years after starting antiretroviral therapy. The TCR originated in a woman in her 40s with HIV.

The CDR3 sequence: CASSLGTPNTQYF. The CDR3 DNA follows: TGTGCCAGCAGCCTGGGGACACCAAATACGCAGTATTTT. The chain recombines TRBV11-2 with TRBJ2-3; a weak D match, TRBD1 (6 bases). Germline V gene data show CDR1 as SGHAT and CDR2 as FQNNGV. V lost 5 bases, J lost 7 bases, and 13 bases lay in between. This CDR3 is built from 13 residues.